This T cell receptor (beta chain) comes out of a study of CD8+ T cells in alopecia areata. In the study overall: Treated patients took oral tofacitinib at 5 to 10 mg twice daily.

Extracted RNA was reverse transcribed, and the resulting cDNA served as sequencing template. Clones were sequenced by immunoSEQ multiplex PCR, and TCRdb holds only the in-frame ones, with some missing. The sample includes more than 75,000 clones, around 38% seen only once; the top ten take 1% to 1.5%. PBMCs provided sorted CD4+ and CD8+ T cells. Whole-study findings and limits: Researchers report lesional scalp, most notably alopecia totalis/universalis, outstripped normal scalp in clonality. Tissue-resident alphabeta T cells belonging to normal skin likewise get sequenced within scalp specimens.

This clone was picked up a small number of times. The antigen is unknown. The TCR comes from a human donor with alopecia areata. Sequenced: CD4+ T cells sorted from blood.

As DNA, the CDR3 is TGTGCCAGCAGTGACATTGGGGGACAGGCTTCCTACGAGCAGTACTTC. This translates into CASSDIGGQASYEQYF. V gene TRBV2 combines with J gene TRBJ2-7, with 8 bases matching TRBD1. The CDR3 has 16 amino acids. Germline V gene lookup returns CDR1 SNHLY and CDR2 FYNNEI. Trimming removed 3 bases from V and 1 base from J; junction bases left unmatched: 8.